In this sample, the clone carrying this TCR beta chain turned up many times. TCR beta CDR3 regions were amplified from RNA transcripts. A set of HTBI primers served as the primers for a first-round RT-PCR of the TCR CDR3. MiXCR, applied by TCRdb to the multiplex PCR reads, yields one record per CDR3 protein. The sample contains some 490,000 distinct CDR3 sequences, 20% to 25% of which appear only once. This entry belongs to a study of T cells in Graves' hyperthyroidism and ophthalmopathy. Study-wide context: At the time of initial diagnosis and before any treatment, peripheral blood was collected.

Diagnostic assessment was based on clinical symptoms, serum thyroxine and TRAb, thyroid ultrasound and orbital computed tomography. V dropped 5 bases and J dropped 9 bases, with 13 bases sitting between them. This CDR3 spans 12 amino acids. Germline lookup yields CDR1 MDHEN and CDR2 SYDVKM. The TCR originated in a woman between 65 and 79 years old with Graves' ophthalmopathy. The V and J genes are TRBV28 and TRBJ1-1; perhaps TRBD1 as D (6 bases). The sample taken for sequencing was blood. DNA of the CDR3: TGTGCCAGCAGTCTCATACAGGGAAAAGCTTTCTTT. Residues: CASSLIQGKAFF.